This TCR beta chain was found in a study of T-cell reconstitution after alpha-beta-depleted transplantation in children (TCRdb year 2016). About the study as a whole: Using TCR repertoire profiling, the study followed T-cell immune reconstitution in a quantitative way in children after TCRalphabeta/CD19-depleted allogeneic hematopoietic cell transplantation. What the work shows at the level of the full study, not this receptor alone: The high TCRbeta diversity at day 60 in some patients was ascribed to recipient T cells and intrathymic progenitors that had survived conditioning. Hyperexpanded clone frequencies declined over subsequent months; after one year, T-cell counts and TCRbeta diversity were mostly attributed to newly produced T cells. The apparently early alphabetaT-cell count recovery about two months after transplant was reportedly dependent on only several hundred rapidly expanded clones derived from non-depleted graft cells.

Library preparation employed PCR. These reads were obtained on an Illumina HiSeq 2500. TCR libraries were prepared with molecular barcoding, using unique molecular identifiers to normalize TCRbeta repertoire quantification. TCRdb reanalyzed the raw reads on its own, using fastp at Q25 for trimming and MiXCR for clone calling, and kept in-frame beta chains. CDR3 protein duplicates are merged, each entry listing the most common genes and DNA. The sample data list about 980,000 distinct CDR3 sequences, and about 29% of these were observed just once. The ten biggest clones cover about 28% of the sample. The intended sense of this specimen's treatment or condition label: allogeneic hematopoietic cell transplantation with graft depleted of TCRalphabeta T cells and CD19 B cells. The transplant recipients were children given TCRalphabeta/CD19-depleted allogeneic hematopoietic cell grafts. CDR1 MNHNY and CDR2 SVGAGI were looked up in the germline V gene (reference sequence). V drops 10 bases and J drops 2 bases, leaving 9 bases in between. From its cysteine to its phenylalanine, the CDR3 spans 12 amino acids. Solely the CDR3 DNA is kept, with 36 bases framed from the first base.

This clonotype has a handful of counts. The target of this receptor is not known. There are no base qualities to consult, and no much larger clone falls within one base. This sequence uses TRBV6-6 and TRBJ1-3; the D gene is possibly TRBD1, with 6 bases matching. Sequencing used PBMCs, mostly from graft donor cells, obtained 360 days after TCRalphabeta/CD19-depleted stem cell transplant. The receptor was derived from a boy in the first two years of life who had a stem cell transplant for SCID, so the T cells may come from the graft donor. The CDR3 sequence is CAIQGAGNTIYF. The nucleotide sequence reads as follows: TGTGCCATACAGGGCGCTGGAAACACCATATATTTT.